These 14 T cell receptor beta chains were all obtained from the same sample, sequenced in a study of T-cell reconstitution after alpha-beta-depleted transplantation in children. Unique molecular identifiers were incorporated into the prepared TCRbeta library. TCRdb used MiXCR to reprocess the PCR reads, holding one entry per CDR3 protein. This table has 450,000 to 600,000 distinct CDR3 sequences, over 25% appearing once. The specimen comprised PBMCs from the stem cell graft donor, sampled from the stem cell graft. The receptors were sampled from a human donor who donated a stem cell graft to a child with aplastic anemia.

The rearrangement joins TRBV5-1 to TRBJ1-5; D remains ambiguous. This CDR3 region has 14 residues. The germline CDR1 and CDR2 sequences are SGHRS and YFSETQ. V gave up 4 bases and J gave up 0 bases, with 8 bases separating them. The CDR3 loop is CASSPESSNQPQHF. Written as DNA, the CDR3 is TGCGCCAGCAGCCCGGAAAGTAGCAATCAGCCCCAGCATTTT.

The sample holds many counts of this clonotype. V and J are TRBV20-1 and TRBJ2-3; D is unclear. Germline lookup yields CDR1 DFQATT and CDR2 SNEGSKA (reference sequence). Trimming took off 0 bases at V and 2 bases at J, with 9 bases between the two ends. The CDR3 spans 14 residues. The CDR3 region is CSARETVNTDTQYF. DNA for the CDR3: TGCAGTGCTAGAGAAACAGTTAACACAGATACGCAGTATTTT.

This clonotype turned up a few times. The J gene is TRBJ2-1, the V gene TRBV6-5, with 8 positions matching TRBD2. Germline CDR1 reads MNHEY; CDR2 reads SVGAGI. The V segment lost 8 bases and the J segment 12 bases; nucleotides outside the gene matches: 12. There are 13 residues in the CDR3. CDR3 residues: CASGSTSVVGQFF. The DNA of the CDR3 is TGTGCCAGCGGATCGACTAGCGTAGTGGGGCAGTTCTTC.

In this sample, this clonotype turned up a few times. The DNA of the CDR3 is TGCAGCGTTGGACTAGCGGGAGCAGAAGATACGCAGTATTTT. Protein sequence: CSVGLAGAEDTQYF. The chain carries TRBV29-1 and TRBJ2-3; 12 bases agree with TRBD2. The junction had 4 bases not matched to a gene; V was cut back by 4 bases and J by 5 bases. The CDR3 is 14 residues long. Germline-derived CDR1 and CDR2 are SQVTM and ANQGSEA.

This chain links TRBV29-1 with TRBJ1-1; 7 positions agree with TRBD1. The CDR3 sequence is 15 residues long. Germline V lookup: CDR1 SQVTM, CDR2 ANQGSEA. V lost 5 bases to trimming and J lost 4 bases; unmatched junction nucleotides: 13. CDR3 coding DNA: TGCAGCGTTTACAGGGGCCTATTTGGGGGCACTGAAGCTTTCTTT. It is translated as CSVYRGLFGGTEAFF.

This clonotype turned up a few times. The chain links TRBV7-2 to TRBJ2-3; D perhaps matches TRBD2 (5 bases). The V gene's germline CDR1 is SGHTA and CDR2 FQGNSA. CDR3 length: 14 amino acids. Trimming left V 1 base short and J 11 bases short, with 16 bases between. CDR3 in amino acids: CASSLGLAHTGQYF. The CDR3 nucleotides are TGTGCCAGCAGCTTAGGTCTAGCCCATACGGGGCAGTATTTT.

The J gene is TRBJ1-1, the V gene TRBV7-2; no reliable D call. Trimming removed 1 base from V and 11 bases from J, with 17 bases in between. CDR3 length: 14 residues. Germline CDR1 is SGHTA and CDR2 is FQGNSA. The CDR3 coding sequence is TGTGCCAGCAGCTTAGTAGCCGTTAAGGGTAGGGCTTTCTTT. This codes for CASSLVAVKGRAFF.

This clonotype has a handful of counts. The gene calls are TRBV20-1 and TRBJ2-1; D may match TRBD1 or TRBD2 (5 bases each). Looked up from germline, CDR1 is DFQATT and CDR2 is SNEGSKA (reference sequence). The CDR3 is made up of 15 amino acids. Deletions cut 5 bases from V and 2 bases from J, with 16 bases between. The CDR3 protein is CSASSGTPAYNEQFF. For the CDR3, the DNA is TGCAGTGCTTCTTCCGGGACGCCCGCCTACAATGAGCAGTTCTTC.

The CDR3 region has the DNA TGTGCCAGCAGCGATAATGACAATGAGCAGTTCTTC. Translated, it gives CASSDNDNEQFF. The chain uses TRBV7-6 and TRBJ2-1; D is ambiguous. V gave up 5 bases and J gave up 5 bases, with 7 bases separating them. CDR1 is SGHVS and CDR2 is FNYEAQ in the germline V gene. The CDR3 loop spans 12 amino acids.

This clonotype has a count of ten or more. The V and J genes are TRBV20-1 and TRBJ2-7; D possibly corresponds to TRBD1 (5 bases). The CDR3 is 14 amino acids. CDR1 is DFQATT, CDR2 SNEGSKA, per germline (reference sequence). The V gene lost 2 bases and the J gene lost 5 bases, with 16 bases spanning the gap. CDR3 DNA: TGCAGTGCTAGACCCCAGGGCGCTGTCCACGAGCAGTACGTC. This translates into CSARPQGAVHEQYV.

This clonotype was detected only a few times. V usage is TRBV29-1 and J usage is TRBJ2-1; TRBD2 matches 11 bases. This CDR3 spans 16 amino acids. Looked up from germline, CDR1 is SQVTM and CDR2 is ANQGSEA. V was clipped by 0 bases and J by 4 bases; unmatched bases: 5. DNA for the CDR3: TGCAGCGTTGAAGATCTTCGACTAGCGGGGTACAATGAGCAGTTCTTC. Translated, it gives CSVEDLRLAGYNEQFF.

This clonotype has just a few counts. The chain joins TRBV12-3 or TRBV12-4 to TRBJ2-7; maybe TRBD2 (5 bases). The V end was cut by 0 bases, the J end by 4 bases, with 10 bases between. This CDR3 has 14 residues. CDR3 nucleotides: TGTGCCAGCAGTTTAGCGGGAGCGGCGTACGAGCAGTACTTC. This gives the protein CASSLAGAAYEQYF.

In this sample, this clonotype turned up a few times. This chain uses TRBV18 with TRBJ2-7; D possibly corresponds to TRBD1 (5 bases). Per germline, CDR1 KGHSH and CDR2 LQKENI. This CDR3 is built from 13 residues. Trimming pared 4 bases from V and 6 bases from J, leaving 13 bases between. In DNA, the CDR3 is TGTGCCAGCTCACACGCAGACAGAGGCGAGCAGTACTTC. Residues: CASSHADRGEQYF.

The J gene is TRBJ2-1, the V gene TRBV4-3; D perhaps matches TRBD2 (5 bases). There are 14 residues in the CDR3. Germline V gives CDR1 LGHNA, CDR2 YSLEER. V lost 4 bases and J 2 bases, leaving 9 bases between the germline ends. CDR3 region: CASSPGRTYNEQFF. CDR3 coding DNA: TGCGCCAGCAGCCCGGGGAGAACCTACAATGAGCAGTTCTTC.